The entry that follows covers one T cell receptor (beta chain) sequence. Its antigen specificity is not known. Qualities for individual bases were not recorded, and no much larger clone is one base off. Other DNA sequences within the sample encode an identical CDR3. This specimen comes from a study of T cell responses to AZD1222 COVID-19 vaccine (dated by TCRdb to about 2021). Some background on the complete study: AZD1222 recipients given second doses at about 4 weeks or at about 12 weeks were pooled, since spike-specific TCR depth and breadth were not found to differ between the two schedules. Enrollment into the trials was organized by age into subgroups of 18-55, 56-69 and 70-plus years, and those subgroups contained about 160, 30 and 59 TCR-sequenced participants, respectively. A total of just over 230 trial participants underwent TCR sequencing, of whom under 220 had received two doses of AZD1222 and around 25 had received two doses of the MenACWY control vaccine.

According to the study, the label for this sample's time point signals: baseline before first vaccination. Vaccinee samples were obtained from the UK trials COV001 and COV002, which included a single-blind randomized controlled phase 2/3 trial of AZD1222 (ChAdOx1 nCoV-19) in healthy adults. For TCRbeta chain sequencing, PBMC samples from trial participants were taken at day 0 and at day 28 after the second dose. CDR1 and CDR2 (KGHSH, LQKENI) derive from the germline V gene. The CDR3 goes from the cysteine to the phenylalanine over 13 residues. Only the CDR3 DNA stays, 39 bases, in frame from base 1. V gives up 3 bases and J gives up 3 bases, and the segment between their germline ends measures 8 bases. Overall study results and their limits: Because no day 14 peak-response samples were available, the repertoires could be characterized only after the peak T cell response. Participants were mostly white British, with more females than males. The authors suggested clonal diversity may have been underestimated. The vaccine-associated CD4 TCRs covered the entire spike protein, and the dominant responses fell in regions 160-218 and 743-854. In the small 56-69-year group, the increase in depth fell short of significance, most likely because of low power. Epitopes outside the regions mutated in the B.1.351 and B.1.1.7 variants were reportedly recognized by nearly half of the unique spike-specific TCRs. Conclusions about previously exposed vaccinees are limited because only six or seven AZD1222 recipients were SARS-CoV-2 seropositive at baseline. After two AZD1222 doses, spike-specific TCR breadth and depth were significantly higher than at day 0 and than in MenACWY recipients.

The CDR3 regions of human TCRbeta chains were analyzed by immunosequencing. The authors processed their data as follows. Repertoire TCRs were checked for matches against a reference library of SARS-CoV-2-specific TCRs that had been generated using the MIRA antigen-specificity platform. Breadth was defined as the fraction of unique TCRs that were SARS-CoV-2-associated. Depth was defined as the fraction of total T cells that were SARS-CoV-2-associated. Each spike-specific TCR was assigned to its reactive spike region and to a CD4 or CD8 class using the MIRA data. Log10-transformed breadth and depth values were compared by one-way ANOVA with Sidak's multiple comparisons tests. TCRdb took this table from immuneACCESS and kept in-frame rearrangements with V and J called. Such tables lack part of the clones; where checked against another copy, unresolved V genes explain under half of the gap, and the rest is unexplained. V and J calls and clone size are given by that table; D and trimming were obtained from the DNA. This sample has 100,000 to 150,000 clones in its table, and roughly nine tenths of those were observed once. 1.5% to 2% of the sample is in the top ten clones.

The source was peripheral blood, collected on day 0 of AZD1222 vaccination. The sequence is built from TRBV18 and TRBJ1-1, with no D gene named confidently. This clonotype originated in an adult in good health. The CDR3 has the sequence CASSPRGDTEAFF. The DNA reads as follows: TGTGCCAGCTCACCGCGTGGGGACACTGAAGCTTTCTTT. The entire variable domain, with the stretches around the CDR3 drawn from the reference TRBV18 and TRBJ1-1 proteins, is NAGVMQNPRHLVRRRGQEARLRCSPMKGHSHVYWYRQLPEEGLKFMVYLQKENIIDESGMPKERFSAEFPKEGPSILRIQQVVRGDSAAYFCASSPRGDTEAFFGQGTRLTVV.